This T cell receptor (beta chain) came from a study of radiation and T cells in renal cell carcinoma. Study at large: Nephrectomy followed 15 Gy stereotactic body radiation by 4 weeks.

Study outcomes and limitations: From baseline, blood top tumor clonotypes peaked at 2 weeks post-radiation.

Generated by immunoSEQ multiplex PCR, the TCRdb table keeps only in-frame clones and is missing some. Of approximately 63,000 clones in the sample, around 72% are singletons; the top ten hold less than 7.5%. The CDR3 has 15 residues. CDR1 SGHNT and CDR2 YYREEE come from the germline V gene (reference sequence). Trimming shortened V by 0 bases and J by 0 bases, and 9 bases separated the two germline ends. As to this clone: Its antigen is unidentified.

Time point indicated: baseline pretreatment blood. The sample's treatment: 15 Gy SBRT to primary tumor, nephrectomy 4 weeks later. Sample: blood, taken from a patient whose treatment included radiotherapy and nephrectomy. This sequence was found in a man in his sixties with renal cell carcinoma. This rearrangement joins TRBV5-4 to TRBJ1-1; no clear D gene. CDR3 DNA: TGTGCCAGCAGCTTGGTTGGGCAAATGAACACTGAAGCTTTCTTT. This gives the protein CASSLVGQMNTEAFF.